These 30 T cell receptor beta chains originate from one sample sequenced in a study of blood T cell repertoires in COVID-19 (dated by TCRdb to the early 2020s). Preparation of the library involved the immunoSEQ multiplex PCR assay. TCRdb mirrors the immuneACCESS table, restricted to in-frame sequences. Some clones are absent from its copies; in checked studies, under half trace to an unresolved V gene, and the reason for the others is unknown. The sample table lists more than 200,000 clones, roughly 84% of them with a count of one. The ten largest clones add up to 7% to 8.5% of the sample. The sample consisted of PBMCs or T cells enriched from blood (not recorded which). All receptors derive from a man aged 30 to 45 in a cohort exposed to, infected with or recovered from COVID-19 (not recorded which).

The rearrangement joins TRBV2 to TRBJ2-7; a possible D gene is TRBD1 (6 bases). The germline gives CDR1 SNHLY, CDR2 FYNNEI. V was trimmed by 6 bases and J by 3 bases, leaving 21 bases between them. The CDR3 extends over 16 amino acids. This CDR3 is CASRDRDITPFYEQYF. In DNA, the CDR3 is TGTGCCAGCAGGGACCGGGACATAACACCATTCTACGAGCAGTACTTC.

This chain uses TRBV6-1 with TRBJ1-2; 7 nucleotides line up with TRBD1. J gave up 0 bases and V 0 bases, and 1 base lay outside the gene matches. The CDR3 length is 15 residues. The germline V gene has CDR1 MNHNS and CDR2 SASEGT. The CDR3 sequence is CASSEAGTANYGYTF. Written as DNA, the CDR3 is TGTGCCAGCAGTGAAGCGGGGACAGCTAACTATGGCTACACCTTC.

This clone was recorded at least ten times. The chain combines TRBV27 with TRBJ1-5, with D possibly TRBD1 on 6 matching bases. Germline V gene data show CDR1 as MNHEY and CDR2 as SMNVEV (reference sequence). V lost 5 bases to trimming and J lost 5 bases, with 13 bases between them. The CDR3 totals 14 residues. In DNA form, the CDR3 reads TGTGCCAGCAGTCCCACAGGGTACGATCAGCCCCAGCATTTT. Its protein is CASSPTGYDQPQHF.

CDR3 DNA sequence: TGTGCCAGCAGCAGAGGCCCTAGTACTGAAGCTTTCTTT. It codes for CASSRGPSTEAFF. The chain couples TRBV7-2 to TRBJ1-1; D unclear. Germline CDR1 SGHTA, CDR2 FQGNSA. The ends were cut back, 5 bases at V and 5 bases at J, with 12 bases in the middle. The CDR3 covers 13 residues.

The genes are TRBV12-3 or TRBV12-4 and TRBJ1-4; D uncertain. V was trimmed by 3 bases and J by 10 bases, leaving 6 bases between them. The CDR3 is 11 residues long. CDR3 residues: CASSFGAKLFF. The CDR3 region has the DNA TGTGCCAGCAGTTTCGGAGCAAAACTGTTTTTT.

This clone has at least ten counts. Relative to the germline gene, one junction end is altered; a read error may explain this. The chain has TRBV2 and TRBJ2-7; TRBD1 matches 8 bases. The germline gives CDR1 SNHLY, CDR2 FYNNEI. This CDR3 is built from 16 residues. This CDR3 is CASREETGVRYYEQYF. In DNA, the CDR3 is TGTGCCAGCAGGGAAGAGACAGGGGTACGCTACTACGAGCAGTACTTC. Full variable domain (outside the CDR3, taken from reference TRBV2 and TRBJ2-7): EPEVTQTPSHQVTQMGQEVILRCVPISNHLYFYWYRQILGQKVEFLVSFYNNEISEKSEIFDDQFSVERPDGSNFTLKIRSTKLEDSAMYFCASREETGVRYYEQYFGPGTRLTVT.

The chain carries TRBV9 and TRBJ2-1; TRBD2 might be the D (5 bases). V lost 0 bases and J lost 0, with 10 bases in between. In germline, CDR1 is SGDLS, CDR2 YYNGEE. This CDR3 spans 16 amino acids. The CDR3 sequence: CASSVGRASSYNEQFF. Here the CDR3 DNA reads TGTGCCAGCAGCGTAGGGCGGGCTAGCTCCTACAATGAGCAGTTCTTC. Full variable domain (outside the CDR3, taken from reference TRBV9 and TRBJ2-1): DSGVTQTPKHLITATGQRVTLRCSPRSGDLSVYWYQQSLDQGLQFLIQYYNGEERAKGNILERFSAQQFPDLHSELNLSSLELGDSALYFCASSVGRASSYNEQFFGPGTRLTVL.

This clone was detected once. The V call is TRBV15, the J call TRBJ1-6; D might be TRBD1 (6 bases). Germline loops: CDR1 LNHNV, CDR2 YYDKDF (reference sequence). The ends were cut back, 5 bases at V and 4 bases at J, with 15 bases in the middle. CDR3 size: 16 residues. This CDR3 reads CATSLDRALYNSPLHF. In DNA form, the CDR3 reads TGTGCCACCAGCTTGGACAGAGCCCTGTATAATTCACCCCTCCACTTT.

The chain carries TRBV7-9 and TRBJ2-7; 10 bases are shared with TRBD1. This CDR3 is 14 amino acids long. The junction had 5 bases not matched to a gene; V was cut back by 5 bases and J by 4 bases. Per the germline V gene, CDR1 is SEHNR and CDR2 is FQNEAQ (reference sequence). The CDR3 here is CASSPRQGAYEQYF. DNA of the CDR3: TGTGCCAGCAGCCCCCGACAGGGGGCTTACGAGCAGTACTTC.

This clone has a single count. This rearrangement joins TRBV5-6 to TRBJ1-2; D uncertain. CDR3 length: 13 amino acids. The germline V gene has CDR1 SGHDT and CDR2 YYEEEE. Trimming stripped 5 bases from V and 4 bases from J, with 12 bases between. The CDR3 bases are TGTGCCAGCAGTGCCGGGAGGTCCTATGGCTACACCTTC. Translated: CASSAGRSYGYTF. Full variable domain (missing parts from reference TRBV5-6 and TRBJ1-2): DAGVTQSPTHLIKTRGQQVTLRCSPKSGHDTVSWYQQALGQGPQFIFQYYEEEERQRGNFPDRFSGHQFPNYSSELNVNALLLGDSALYLCASSAGRSYGYTFGSGTRLTVV.

This clone was detected many times. The chain joins TRBV12-3 or TRBV12-4 to TRBJ1-1, with D uncertain. The CDR3 sequence is 13 residues long. V shed 4 bases and J shed 8 bases, with 14 bases lying between them. The CDR3 protein is CASSSPYSEEAFF. The CDR3 bases are TGTGCCAGCAGTTCCCCCTACTCCGAAGAAGCTTTCTTT.

The rearrangement joins TRBV6-5 to TRBJ2-1; 9 nucleotides align to TRBD2. The V gene's germline CDR1 is MNHEY and CDR2 SVGAGI. The length of the CDR3 is 15 residues. V lost 2 bases, J lost 7 bases, and 6 bases stayed unmatched. The CDR3 region is CASSYGGRARNEQFF. CDR3 DNA sequence: TGTGCCAGCAGTTACGGCGGGAGGGCCAGGAATGAGCAGTTCTTC.

J is TRBJ2-7 and V is TRBV12-1; TRBD1 is the table's D call and was not checked against the DNA. TRBV12-1 is shown as a pseudogene. This CDR3 region has 14 residues. This chain's CDR3 is CASSHPQGLYEQYF. The CDR3 DNA reads TGTGCCAGCAGTCATCCACAGGGTCTCTACGAGCAGTACTTC.

This clone was recorded only once. This chain connects TRBV28 to TRBJ1-2, with D possibly matching TRBD1 (5 bases). Between the trimmed V and J ends, which lost 5 bases and 7 bases, there was a span of 17 bases. The CDR3 is made up of 14 amino acids. CDR1 MDHEN and CDR2 SYDVKM come from the germline V gene. CDR3 bases: TGTGCCAGCAGTATACTGGCAGGGAAGGGTGGCTACACCTTC. It codes for CASSILAGKGGYTF.

V is TRBV9 and J is TRBJ2-1, with D uncertain. V was clipped by 4 bases and J by 6 bases, with 8 bases between them. Germline-derived CDR1 and CDR2 are SGDLS and YYNGEE. The CDR3 loop spans 12 amino acids. As DNA, the CDR3 is TGTGCCAGCAGCCTAAATCTCAATGAGCAGTTCTTC. This sequence encodes CASSLNLNEQFF.

CDR3 sequence: CASSWDLYTGELFF. The CDR3 DNA is TGTGCCAGCAGTTGGGACTTGTACACCGGGGAGCTGTTTTTT. The V and J genes are TRBV6-6 and TRBJ2-2, with D possibly matching TRBD2 (6 bases). V was pared by 4 bases and J by 3 bases, with 9 bases between. The CDR3 consists of 14 residues. Germline V gives CDR1 MNHNY, CDR2 SVGAGI (reference sequence).

V and J are TRBV11-2 and TRBJ1-1, with 10 bases matching TRBD1. This CDR3 spans 14 amino acids. The trim removed 5 bases at V and 4 bases at J, leaving 4 bases unmatched. The V gene's germline CDR1 is SGHAT and CDR2 FQNNGV. CDR3: CASSTRDRGTEAFF. The CDR3 DNA follows: TGTGCCAGCAGCACAAGGGACAGGGGCACTGAAGCTTTCTTT.

The chain joins TRBV12-3 or TRBV12-4 to TRBJ2-7; 7 bases fit TRBD1. The CDR3 runs to 13 residues. With V trimmed by 9 bases and J by 1 base, 6 bases remained unmatched. The CDR3 loop is CASTGTESYEQYF. The CDR3 region has the DNA TGTGCCAGTACTGGGACAGAGTCCTACGAGCAGTACTTC.

The chain employs TRBV28 and TRBJ1-5, with D perhaps matching TRBD1 (6 bases). CDR3 length equals 18 residues. Germline CDR1 reads MDHEN; CDR2 reads SYDVKM. Trimming removed 7 bases from V and 6 bases from J, with 28 bases in between. CDR3 protein: CASTPLHRDNLVGQPQHF. CDR3 nucleotide sequence: TGTGCCAGCACCCCTTTGCACCGGGACAACCTGGTCGGTCAGCCCCAGCATTTT.

The chain couples TRBV7-3 to TRBJ2-5; 7 nucleotides match TRBD1. V trimming: 6 bases; J trimming: 2 bases; junction bases outside the gene matches: 3. The CDR3 has 13 residues. CDR1 and CDR2 (germline): SGHTA, FQGTGA. The CDR3, as DNA: TGTGCCAGCAGTCAACAGGGGCAAGAGACCCAGTACTTC. Its protein product is CASSQQGQETQYF.

The DNA for the CDR3 is TGTGCCAGTAAACCGACAGTGGTAAACACTGAAGCTTTCTTT. It is translated as CASKPTVVNTEAFF. V gene TRBV19 combines with J gene TRBJ1-1; tentative D call: TRBD1 (5 bases). CDR3 length equals 14 residues. Germline CDR1 is LNHDA and CDR2 is SQIVND (reference sequence). The V gene lost 7 bases and the J gene lost 2 bases, with 14 bases spanning the gap. The whole variable domain, filled in from reference TRBV19 and TRBJ1-1, reads DGGITQSPKYLFRKEGQNVTLSCEQNLNHDAMYWYRQDPGQGLRLIYYSQIVNDFQKGDIAEGYSVSREKKESFPLTVTSAQKNPTAFYLCASKPTVVNTEAFFGQGTRLTVV.

The CDR3: CASSPKGAEAFF. Here the CDR3 DNA reads TGTGCCAGCTCACCAAAGGGGGCTGAAGCTTTCTTT. The chain links TRBV18 to TRBJ1-1; the D gene is possibly TRBD1 (6 bases). The V and J ends lost 2 bases and 6 bases respectively, with 7 bases between them. This CDR3 has 12 amino acids. Germline CDR1 reads KGHSH; CDR2 reads LQKENI.

V and J are TRBV24-1 and TRBJ1-5, with a weak D call TRBD1 (6 bases). CDR1 KGHDR and CDR2 SFDVKD come from the germline V gene. V lost 3 bases and J 6 bases, leaving 14 bases between the germline ends. This CDR3 has 15 amino acids. The CDR3 DNA follows: TGTGCCACCAGTGATCCCGCGGGAGGGGGTCAGCCCCAGCATTTT. Translated, it gives CATSDPAGGGQPQHF.

This chain joins TRBV2 and TRBJ1-5; tentatively, D is TRBD1 (6 bases). V was clipped by 5 bases and J by 6 bases, with 11 bases between them. The CDR3 extends over 13 amino acids. Germline V CDR1 and CDR2: SNHLY, FYNNEI. This CDR3 is CASSSTGSQPQHF. The CDR3 DNA reads as TGTGCCAGCAGTTCTACAGGGAGTCAGCCCCAGCATTTT.

For this clone: One end of the junction varies from germline; a read error may be responsible. The chain employs TRBV7-7 and TRBJ2-7; 10 bases agree with TRBD1. The germline gives CDR1 SSHAT, CDR2 FNYEAQ (reference sequence). The CDR3 loop spans 15 amino acids. The CDR3 bases are TGTGCTAGCAGCTTACGGGACAGGGGACCCTACGAGCAGTACTTC. This sequence encodes CASSLRDRGPYEQYF.

This rearrangement joins TRBV9 to TRBJ1-1; D unclear. The CDR3 is 15 amino acids. The V end was cut by 0 bases, the J end by 0 bases, with 9 bases between. CDR1 and CDR2 from the germline V gene are SGDLS and YYNGEE. For the CDR3, the DNA is TGTGCCAGCAGCGTAGGCCAGGCGTTGAACACTGAAGCTTTCTTT. It is translated as CASSVGQALNTEAFF.

This chain joins TRBV28 and TRBJ2-1, with D unresolved. The CDR3 runs to 13 residues. Germline lookup yields CDR1 MDHEN and CDR2 SYDVKM. Deletions cut 4 bases from V and 2 bases from J, with 6 bases between. CDR3: CASSSHTYNEQFF. The CDR3 coding sequence is TGTGCCAGCAGTTCCCACACCTACAATGAGCAGTTCTTC.

This clone was seen only once. The gene calls are TRBV12-3 or TRBV12-4 and TRBJ2-2; maybe TRBD2 (5 bases). CDR3 length equals 13 residues. Trimming pared 5 bases from V and 6 bases from J, leaving 10 bases between. CDR3: CASSPDWAGELFF. DNA of the CDR3: TGTGCCAGCAGTCCGGACTGGGCCGGGGAGCTGTTTTTT.

The chain recombines TRBV5-1 with TRBJ2-1; 9 nucleotides align to TRBD2. Trimming at V came to 4 bases and at J to 7 bases, leaving 9 bases not matched to a gene. The CDR3 sequence is 15 residues long. Germline values: CDR1 SGHRS, CDR2 YFSETQ. The CDR3 here is CASSTGVAGVNEQFF. The CDR3 nucleotides read TGCGCCAGCAGCACGGGAGTAGCGGGAGTAAATGAGCAGTTCTTC.

This sequence joins TRBV28 and TRBJ1-1; D uncertain. V lost 5 bases to trimming and J lost 1 base, with 11 bases between them. The CDR3 length is 14 residues. Germline CDR1 is MDHEN and CDR2 is SYDVKM. The CDR3: CASSQPRENTEAFF. In DNA, the CDR3 is TGTGCCAGCAGTCAACCGAGGGAGAACACTGAAGCTTTCTTT. The entire variable domain, with the rest obtained from reference TRBV28 and TRBJ1-1, is as follows: DVKVTQSSRYLVKRTGEKVFLECVQDMDHENMFWYRQDPGLGLRLIYFSYDVKMKEKGDIPEGYSVSREKKERFSLILESASTNQTSMYLCASSQPRENTEAFFGQGTRLTVV.